This is a list of T cell receptor beta chains from one sample in a study of post-analysis software for immune sequencing data. TCRdb analysed the PCR reads with MiXCR anew, one entry per CDR3 protein. The sample carries 500,000 to 600,000 distinct CDR3 sequences, about 40% recorded once. The sample taken for sequencing was blood. All receptors come from a girl between 10 and 17 years old with multiple sclerosis. CDR3s include the opening cysteine and the closing phenylalanine or tryptophan.

V gene: TRBV5-6; J gene: TRBJ2-3; CDR3 protein: CASSLAYVAGPDTQYF
V gene: TRBV20-1; J gene: TRBJ2-1; CDR3 protein: CSARELAGGFVEQFF
V gene: TRBV10-3; J gene: TRBJ2-1; CDR3 protein: CAISARDRAYNEQFF
V gene: TRBV5-6; J gene: TRBJ2-7; CDR3 protein: CASSLQMDRASYEQYF
V gene: TRBV7-9; J gene: TRBJ1-1; CDR3 protein: CASSGLSTEAFF
V gene: TRBV7-9; J gene: TRBJ1-5; CDR3 protein: CASSGDSNQPQHF
V gene: TRBV7-8; J gene: TRBJ2-3; CDR3 protein: CASSPLRGRYTDTQYF
V gene: TRBV20-1; J gene: TRBJ2-2; CDR3 protein: CSASERRSNTGELFF
V gene: TRBV11-3; J gene: TRBJ2-1; CDR3 protein: CASSLGGSEEQFF
V gene: TRBV7-9; J gene: TRBJ2-1; CDR3 protein: CASRPRGARNEQFF
V gene: TRBV6-4; J gene: TRBJ1-3; CDR3 protein: CASSEGVGNTIYF
V gene: TRBV6-2/TRBV6-3; J gene: TRBJ1-2; CDR3 protein: CASSSGPQGLDGYTF
V gene: TRBV6-2/TRBV6-3; J gene: TRBJ1-2; CDR3 protein: CASSTGVGYTF